This paragraph reports one TCR beta chain. The sample originates from a study of shared T cell receptors in the human thymus. Assay used: immunoSEQ multiplex PCR; TCRdb lists only in-frame clones, some missing. The table has 700,000 or so clones, approximately 83% seen once. The sample was also linked to a second study, of human thymus T cells. That study reports: Donation came from healthy Finnish infants having corrective surgery for congenital heart defects.

The material sequenced was thymocytes. The sequence was collected from a girl less than two years old with a congenital heart defect.

CDR3 sequence reads: CATRTGENTEAFF. Written as DNA, the CDR3 is TGTGCCACCAGGACAGGGGAGAACACTGAAGCTTTCTTT. J is TRBJ1-1 and V is TRBV6-6; 9 nucleotides match TRBD1. J was trimmed by 1 base and V by 10 bases; bases with no gene match: 4. The CDR3 consists of 13 residues. CDR1 and CDR2 (germline): MNHNY, SVGAGI (reference sequence).